The source of this TCR beta chain is a study of blood T cells in healthy people across ages. A sample-barcoded 5' primer and a J-beta primer mix were used in a second PCR of about 7 to 12 cycles. Each CDR3 protein gets one entry after TCRdb re-called the 5' RACE reads with MiXCR. The table records about 1.8 million distinct CDR3 sequences, roughly 49% of them present only once. Trimming left V 4 bases short and J 0 bases short, with 13 bases between. In germline, CDR1 is MNHEY, CDR2 SVGAGI. CDR3 size: 17 residues. Points from the study as a whole: Possibly confounding the expanded clonotype changes was the fact that donor CMV status was unknown. A strong correlation was found between TCR beta diversity and the percentage of naive T cells.

Concerning this clonotype itself: Its cognate antigen is unknown.

Each sample provided at least 6 micrograms of extracted total RNA. The sample comprised blood. The rearrangement uses TRBV6-5 and TRBJ2-6; no clear D gene. The TCR was taken from a woman in her thirties or forties in good health. The CDR3 sequence: CASSSPGSGSGANVLTF. CDR3 DNA sequence: TGTGCCAGCAGTTCCCCCGGAAGTGGCTCTGGGGCCAACGTCCTGACTTTC.